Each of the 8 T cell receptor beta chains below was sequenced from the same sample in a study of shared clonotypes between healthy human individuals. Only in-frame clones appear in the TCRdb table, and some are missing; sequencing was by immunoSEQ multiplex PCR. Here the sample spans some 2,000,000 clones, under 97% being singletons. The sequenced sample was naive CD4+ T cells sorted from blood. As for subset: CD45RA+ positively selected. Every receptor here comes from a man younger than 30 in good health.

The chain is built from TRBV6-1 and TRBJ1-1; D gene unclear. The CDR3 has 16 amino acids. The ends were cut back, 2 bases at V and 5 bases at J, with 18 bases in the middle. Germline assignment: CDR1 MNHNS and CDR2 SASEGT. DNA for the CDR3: TGTGCCAGCAGTGAAACCTTGCTGGGGAGTGGTACTGAAGCTTTCTTT. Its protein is CASSETLLGSGTEAFF.

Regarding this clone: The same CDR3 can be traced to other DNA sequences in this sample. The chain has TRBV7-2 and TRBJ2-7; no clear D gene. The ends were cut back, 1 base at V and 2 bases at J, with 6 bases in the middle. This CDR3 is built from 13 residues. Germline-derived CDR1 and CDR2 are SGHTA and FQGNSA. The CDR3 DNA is TGTGCCAGCAGCTTAGAAGGGCCCTACGAGCAGTACTTC. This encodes CASSLEGPYEQYF.

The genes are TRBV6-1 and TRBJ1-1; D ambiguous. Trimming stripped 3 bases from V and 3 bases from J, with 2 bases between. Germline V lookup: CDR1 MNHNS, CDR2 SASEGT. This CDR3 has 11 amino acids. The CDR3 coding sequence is TGTGCCAGCAGTGATTACACTGAAGCTTTCTTT. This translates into CASSDYTEAFF.

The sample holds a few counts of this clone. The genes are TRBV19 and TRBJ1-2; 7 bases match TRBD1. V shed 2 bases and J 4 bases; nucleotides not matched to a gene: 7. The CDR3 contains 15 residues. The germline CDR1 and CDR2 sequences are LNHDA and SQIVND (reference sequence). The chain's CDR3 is CASSIQGDRFYGYTF. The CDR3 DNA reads TGTGCCAGTAGTATACAGGGGGATCGATTCTATGGCTACACCTTC.

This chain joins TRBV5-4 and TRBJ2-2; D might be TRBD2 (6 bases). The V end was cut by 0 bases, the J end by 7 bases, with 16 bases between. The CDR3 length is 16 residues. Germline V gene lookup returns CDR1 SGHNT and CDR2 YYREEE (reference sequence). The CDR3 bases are TGTGCCAGCAGCTTGGAATCAGCGGGTAGCCACGGGGAGCTGTTTTTT. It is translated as CASSLESAGSHGELFF.

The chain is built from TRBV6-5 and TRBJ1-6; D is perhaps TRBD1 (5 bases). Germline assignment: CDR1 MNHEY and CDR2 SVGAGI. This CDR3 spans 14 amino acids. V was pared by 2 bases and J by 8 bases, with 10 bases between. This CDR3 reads CASSYMGGDSPLHF. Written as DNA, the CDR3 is TGTGCCAGCAGTTACATGGGGGGGGATTCACCCCTCCACTTT.

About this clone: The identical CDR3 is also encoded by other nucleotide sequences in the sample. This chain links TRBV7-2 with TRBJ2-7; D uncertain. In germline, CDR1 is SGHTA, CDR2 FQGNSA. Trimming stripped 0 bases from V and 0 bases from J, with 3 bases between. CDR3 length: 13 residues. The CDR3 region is CASSLAGSYEQYF. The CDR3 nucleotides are TGTGCCAGCAGCTTAGCCGGCTCCTACGAGCAGTACTTC.

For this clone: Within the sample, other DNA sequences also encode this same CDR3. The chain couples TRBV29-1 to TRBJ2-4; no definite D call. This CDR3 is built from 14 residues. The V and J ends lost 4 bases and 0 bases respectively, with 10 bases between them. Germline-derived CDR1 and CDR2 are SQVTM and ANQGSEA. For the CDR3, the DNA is TGCAGCGTTGTAGGCAGGCTAGCCAAAAACATTCAGTACTTC. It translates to CSVVGRLAKNIQYF. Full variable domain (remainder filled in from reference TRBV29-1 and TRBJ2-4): SAVISQKPSRDICQRGTSLTIQCQVDSQVTMMFWYRQQPGQSLTLIATANQGSEATYESGFVIDKFPISRPNLTFSTLTVSNMSPEDSSIYLCSVVGRLAKNIQYFGAGTRLSVL.